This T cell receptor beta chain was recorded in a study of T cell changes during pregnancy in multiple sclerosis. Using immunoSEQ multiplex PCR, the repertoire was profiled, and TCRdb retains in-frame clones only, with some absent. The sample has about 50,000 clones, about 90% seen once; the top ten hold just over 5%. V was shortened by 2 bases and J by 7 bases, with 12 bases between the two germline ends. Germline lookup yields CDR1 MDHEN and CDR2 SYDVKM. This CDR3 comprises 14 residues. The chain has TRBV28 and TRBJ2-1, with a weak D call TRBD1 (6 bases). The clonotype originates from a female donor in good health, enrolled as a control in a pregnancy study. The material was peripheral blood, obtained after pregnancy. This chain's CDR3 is CASSLGTGSNEQFF. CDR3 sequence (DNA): TGTGCCAGCAGTTTAGGTACAGGGTCAAATGAGCAGTTCTTC. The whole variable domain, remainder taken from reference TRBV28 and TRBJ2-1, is DVKVTQSSRYLVKRTGEKVFLECVQDMDHENMFWYRQDPGLGLRLIYFSYDVKMKEKGDIPEGYSVSREKKERFSLILESASTNQTSMYLCASSLGTGSNEQFFGPGTRLTVL.